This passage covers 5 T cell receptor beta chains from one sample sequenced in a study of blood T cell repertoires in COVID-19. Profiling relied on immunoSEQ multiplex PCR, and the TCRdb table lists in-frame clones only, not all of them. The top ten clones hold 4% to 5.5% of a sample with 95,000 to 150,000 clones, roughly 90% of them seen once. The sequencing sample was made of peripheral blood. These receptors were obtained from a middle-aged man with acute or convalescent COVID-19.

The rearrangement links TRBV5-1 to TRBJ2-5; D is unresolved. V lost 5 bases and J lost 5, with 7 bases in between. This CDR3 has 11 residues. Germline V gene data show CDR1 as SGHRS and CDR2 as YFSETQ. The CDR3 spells CASRYRETQYF. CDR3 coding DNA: TGCGCCAGCAGGTACCGGGAGACCCAGTACTTC.

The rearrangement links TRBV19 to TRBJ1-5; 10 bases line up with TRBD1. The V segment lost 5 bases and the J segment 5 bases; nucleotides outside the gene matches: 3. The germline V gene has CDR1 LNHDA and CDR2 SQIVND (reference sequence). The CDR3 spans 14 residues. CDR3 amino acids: CASSRTGGYQPQHF. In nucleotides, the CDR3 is TGTGCCAGTAGTCGGACAGGGGGGTATCAGCCCCAGCATTTT.

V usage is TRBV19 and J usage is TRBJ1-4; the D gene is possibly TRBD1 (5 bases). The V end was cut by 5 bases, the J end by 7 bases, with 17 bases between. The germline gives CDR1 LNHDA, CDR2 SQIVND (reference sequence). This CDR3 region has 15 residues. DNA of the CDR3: TGTGCCAGTAGTGCACCAGGGTTGTCTGGTGAAAAACTGTTTTTT. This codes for CASSAPGLSGEKLFF. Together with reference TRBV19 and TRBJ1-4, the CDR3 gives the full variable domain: DGGITQSPKYLFRKEGQNVTLSCEQNLNHDAMYWYRQDPGQGLRLIYYSQIVNDFQKGDIAEGYSVSREKKESFPLTVTSAQKNPTAFYLCASSAPGLSGEKLFFGSGTQLSVL.

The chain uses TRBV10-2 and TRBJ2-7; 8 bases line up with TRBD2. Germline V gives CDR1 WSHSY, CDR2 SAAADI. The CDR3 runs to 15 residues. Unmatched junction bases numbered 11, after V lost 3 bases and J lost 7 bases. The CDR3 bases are TGCGCCAGCAGTGAAGTAGGGCTAGCGGGTTGGGAGCAGTACTTC. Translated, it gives CASSEVGLAGWEQYF.

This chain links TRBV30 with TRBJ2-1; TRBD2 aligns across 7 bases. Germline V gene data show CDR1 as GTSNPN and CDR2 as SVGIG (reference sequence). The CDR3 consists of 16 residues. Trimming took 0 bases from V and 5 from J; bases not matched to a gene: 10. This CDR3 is CAWSVPLVAGHNEQFF. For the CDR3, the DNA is TGTGCCTGGAGTGTACCCTTGGTAGCGGGTCACAATGAGCAGTTCTTC.